This T cell receptor (beta chain) is drawn from a study of blood T cell repertoires in COVID-19. At the level of the study: Whether acute or convalescent, the COVID-19 samples came from the United States, Italy and Spain. PBMCs, B-cell-depleted T cells, or T cells were the source of the cDNA or gDNA that made up the material.

Methods used by the authors: Estimates of nucleated cell counts were drawn from the amplification of reference gene primers. Libraries were prepared by immunoSEQ multiplex PCR; TCRdb keeps only in-frame clonotypes and omits some of them. From that table come the V and J calls and clone size; the DNA was used to work out D and trimming. The top ten clones hold approximately 20% of a sample with over 95,000 clones, 80% to 90% of them seen once. What was sequenced was peripheral blood. The receptor's source is a human donor with acute or convalescent COVID-19. The donor label of this sample is uncertain.

The CDR3 sequence is CASSFRLRLAGGSGGELFF. CDR3 sequence (DNA): TGTGCCAGCAGCTTCCGGCTACGACTAGCGGGAGGGTCGGGCGGGGAGCTGTTTTTT. The chain links TRBV3-1 (or the pseudogene TRBV3-2) to TRBJ2-2, with 14 nucleotides matching TRBD2. The germline V gene has CDR1 LGHDT and CDR2 YNNKEL (reference sequence). V trimming: 5 bases; J trimming: 7 bases; junction bases outside the gene matches: 15. This CDR3 is 19 amino acids long.